One TCR beta chain is described in this entry. The sample holds a few counts of this clonotype. Its antigen is still unknown. No base qualities exist here, and no much larger clone lies one base off it. This entry belongs to a study of T cells in Graves' hyperthyroidism and ophthalmopathy (dated by TCRdb to the late 2010s). Looking at the study overall: Peripheral blood samples were taken at the time of initial diagnosis, prior to any treatment. TCR V-J signatures able to tell the groups apart were searched for in a discovery cohort of 100 patients, of whom more than 40 had Graves' ophthalmopathy and roughly 57 had stable Graves' hyperthyroidism. Prospective prediction of ophthalmopathy was tested in an independent validation cohort of under 20 hyperthyroidism patients and 15 to 17 patients who later progressed to ophthalmopathy. The approximately 98 discovery patients were randomly divided into training and test sets at a 7:3 ratio. Thyroid tissue and blood T-cell repertoires from six Graves' hyperthyroidism patients were also compared in the study. After blood sampling, hyperthyroidism patients were treated with methimazole at a starting dose of 30 mg daily, and ophthalmopathy patients were treated with high-dose intravenous methylprednisolone. The paper reports TCR Vbeta CDR3 sequencing of roughly 140 peripheral blood samples: 40 or so ophthalmopathy, approximately 74 hyperthyroidism and 17 progressor patients.

The CDR3 numbers 18 residues from cysteine through phenylalanine. The retained sequence is limited to the CDR3, 54 bases, with the frame set at the first base. CDR1 and CDR2 are read off the germline V gene as LGHNT and FRNRAP. Unmatched junction bases come to 9, with V trimmed by 4 bases and J by 5 bases. Beyond this particular receptor, the publication reports: In validation, the model predicted progression to ophthalmopathy a median of about 5.9 months before onset, with over 60% sensitivity and about 75% specificity. In cross-validation, a model built on a 13 V-J signature told ophthalmopathy apart from stable hyperthyroidism with under 90% sensitivity and roughly 82% specificity, and in testing the same model reached 80%/75%. Most expanded thyroid clonotypes (frequency above 0.001) were also detected in blood, a finding suggesting that blood repertoires may reflect thyroid immune responses. No statistical method was used to set the sample size in advance, and investigators knew the group allocation.

Ophthalmopathy patients had moderately to severely active disease, Clinical Activity Score of at least 3, NOSPECS grade of at least 4, and duration under 3 months. The study excluded patients with uncontrolled infections, other autoimmune diseases, pregnancy or lactation. Diagnoses were based on clinical symptoms, serum thyroxine and TRAb, thyroid ultrasound and orbital computed tomography. Ficoll-Paque density gradient centrifugation was used to isolate PBMCs from about 10 ml of fresh peripheral blood. Total RNA was extracted using Trizol reagent, and RNA quality was assessed on an Agilent 2100 Bioanalyzer. Amplification of TCR beta CDR3 regions was carried out from RNA transcripts. The TCR CDR3 was subjected to a first round of RT-PCR using the HTBI primer set and the Qiagen OneStep RT-PCR kit. A second multiplex PCR round built the libraries, followed by size selection and purification. Libraries were sequenced paired-end with 100 bp reads on an Illumina HiSeq2000. Concerning the study's data processing: SOAPnuke was used to process the raw data, with reads discarded if the reads contained adapters or uncalled bases, had a mean Phred below 15, or lacked an exact constant-primer or identifier match. High-quality paired reads were merged using COPE v1.2.5, and each unique nucleotide sequence was defined as a clonotype. MiTCR v1.1 was used to align the clonotypes against IMGT TRBV, TRBD and TRBJ reference segments. Analysis was restricted to V-J combinations with a frequency above 0.0001, which covered about 99% of repertoires. A TCS score was defined as the ratio between F50 (clonal expansion) and ExV (chaos), using BLOSUM62-based TCRdist between CDR3 peptides within each V-J. Welch's t-statistics and random forest reduced some 510 V-J features to 10 to 15, which were used in a naive Bayes classifier (R e1071). TCRdb trimmed the raw reads at Q25, called clones with MiXCR and kept productive beta chains. Identical CDR3 protein sequences are pooled into one entry, listed with their most common genes and DNA. TCRdb's processing, not the authors' own work, is the source of the V and J calls. Counted in this sample were fewer than 450,000 distinct CDR3 sequences; roughly 15% of them appeared once. About 21% of the sample rests with the top ten.

Sequencing used blood. This TCR came from a woman in her fifties or sixties with Graves' ophthalmopathy. The rearranged segments are TRBV12-5 and TRBJ2-3; 16 of the junction bases match TRBD2. In nucleotide form, the sequence is TGTGCTAGTGGTTCCGGGACTAGCGGGAGGGCCAGAGGAGATACGCAGTATTTT. This gives the protein CASGSGTSGRARGDTQYF.